A single sample is the source of the 26 T cell receptor beta chains below, sequenced in a study of blood T cell repertoires in COVID-19. Clones were sequenced by immunoSEQ multiplex PCR, and TCRdb holds only the in-frame ones, with some missing. The sample has 150,000 to 200,000 clones, approximately 83% seen once. The material sequenced was peripheral blood. The receptor set was obtained from a man aged 55 to 69 with acute or convalescent COVID-19.

This clone was recorded a few times. The gene calls are TRBV28 and TRBJ2-7, with 9 nucleotides matching TRBD1. CDR1 MDHEN and CDR2 SYDVKM come from the germline V gene. The length of the CDR3 is 12 residues. V gave up 11 bases and J gave up 1 base; unmatched junction bases: 3. The CDR3 DNA follows: TGTGCCGCCGGGACAGGGTCCTACGAGCAGTACTTC. Translated, it gives CAAGTGSYEQYF.

V is TRBV23-1 and J is TRBJ1-2; TRBD1 matches at 8 bases. TRBV23-1 is designated an ORF whose function remains uncertain. V shed 6 bases and J 4 bases; nucleotides not matched to a gene: 10. The CDR3 extends over 15 amino acids. The CDR3 DNA is TGCGCCAGCAGCCTAGGCGGACAGGGCCCCTATGGCTACACCTTC. Translated, it gives CASSLGGQGPYGYTF.

This chain connects TRBV3-1 (or the pseudogene TRBV3-2) to TRBJ2-7, with D tentatively TRBD2 (5 bases). The CDR3 is made up of 12 amino acids. Per germline, CDR1 LGHDT and CDR2 YNNKEL (reference sequence). The ends were cut back, 3 bases at V and 11 bases at J, with 14 bases in the middle. The CDR3 sequence is CASSHVPGYEYF. As DNA, the CDR3 is TGTGCCAGCAGCCACGTCCCGGGGTACGAGTACTTC.

CDR3 loop: CASSPRTGLMNTEAFF. CDR3 in DNA: TGTGCCAGCAGCCCTAGGACAGGGTTAATGAACACTGAAGCTTTCTTT. The chain joins TRBV9 to TRBJ1-1; TRBD1 matches 8 bases. This CDR3 is built from 16 residues. Trimming at V came to 4 bases and at J to 0 bases, leaving 8 bases not matched to a gene. Germline CDR1 is SGDLS and CDR2 is YYNGEE.

This clone has a single count. The V gene is TRBV9, the J gene TRBJ2-2; TRBD1 agrees at 7 bases. The CDR3 length is 16 residues. Trimming removed 2 bases from V and 2 bases from J; junction bases left unmatched: 6. Per the germline V gene, CDR1 is SGDLS and CDR2 is YYNGEE. This CDR3 reads CASSVRGDSNTGELFF. The DNA of the CDR3 is TGTGCCAGCAGCGTGAGAGGGGACAGCAACACCGGGGAGCTGTTTTTT.

The genes are TRBV14 and TRBJ2-7, with 10 bases lining up with TRBD1. There are 14 residues in the CDR3. V shed 0 bases, J shed 6 bases, and the junction held 2 bases outside the gene matches. Germline CDR1 and CDR2: SGHDN and FVKESK. In nucleotides, the CDR3 is TGTGCCAGCAGCCAAGAGGGACAGGGGATCGAGCAGTACTTC. This translates into CASSQEGQGIEQYF.

For this clone: Other DNA sequences in this sample translate to the same CDR3. The chain carries TRBV5-6 and TRBJ1-2; perhaps TRBD1 as D (5 bases). V lost 0 bases, J lost 4 bases, and 7 bases lay in between. The CDR3 runs 13 residues. Germline V CDR1 and CDR2: SGHDT, YYEEEE. CDR3 sequence: CASSLAGSYGYTF. CDR3 bases: TGTGCCAGCAGCTTGGCAGGGTCCTATGGCTACACCTTC. The full variable domain, with the rest looked up from reference TRBV5-6 and TRBJ1-2, is DAGVTQSPTHLIKTRGQQVTLRCSPKSGHDTVSWYQQALGQGPQFIFQYYEEEERQRGNFPDRFSGHQFPNYSSELNVNALLLGDSALYLCASSLAGSYGYTFGSGTRLTVV.

J is TRBJ2-1 and V is TRBV5-1; D possibly corresponds to TRBD1 (7 bases). The CDR3 has 15 amino acids. CDR1 is SGHRS, CDR2 YFSETQ, per germline. The V end was cut by 4 bases, the J end by 4 bases, with 15 bases between. CDR3 in DNA: TGCGCCAGCAGCCCGGCGGGACAGTTTTACAATGAGCAGTTCTTC. This encodes CASSPAGQFYNEQFF.

This sequence joins TRBV18 and TRBJ2-3, with D maybe TRBD1 (6 bases). V was shortened by 7 bases and J by 4 bases, with 21 bases between the two germline ends. CDR1 KGHSH and CDR2 LQKENI come from the germline V gene. This CDR3 region has 16 residues. The CDR3 nucleotides read TGTGCCAGCTTACTTCAGGGGTGGCGGACGGCAGATACGCAGTATTTT. Its translation is CASLLQGWRTADTQYF.

Worth noting for this clone: The same CDR3 is also encoded by other DNA sequences in this sample. The CDR3 nucleotides read TGTGCCAGCAGCTTAGCGGGGGGTGACAATGAGCAGTTCTTC. Residues: CASSLAGGDNEQFF. The chain recombines TRBV7-9 with TRBJ2-1; perhaps TRBD2 as D (6 bases). The CDR3 totals 14 residues. Per the germline V gene, CDR1 is SEHNR and CDR2 is FQNEAQ (reference sequence). Between the trimmed V and J ends, which lost 0 bases and 5 bases, there was a span of 8 bases.

The V gene is TRBV29-1, the J gene TRBJ2-7, with 7 bases aligning to TRBD1. J was trimmed by 4 bases and V by 1 base; bases with no gene match: 13. The germline gives CDR1 SQVTM, CDR2 ANQGSEA. The CDR3 has 16 residues. The CDR3 nucleotides read TGCAGCGTTGAAGGTTTTAGGGGACAGAGCATATACGAGCAGTACTTC. Encoded protein: CSVEGFRGQSIYEQYF.

This clone appeared a single time. The genes are TRBV9 and TRBJ2-7, with D unresolved. CDR1 SGDLS and CDR2 YYNGEE come from the germline V gene. The CDR3 consists of 12 residues. Trimming took 0 bases from V and 5 from J, leaving 6 bases between them. Written as DNA, the CDR3 is TGTGCCAGCAGCGTAGGGTTAGACGAGCAGTACTTC. This translates into CASSVGLDEQYF.

The genes are TRBV7-2 and TRBJ2-1; 8 bases are shared with TRBD2. Germline V gene lookup returns CDR1 SGHTA and CDR2 FQGNSA. Trimming at V came to 3 bases and at J to 7 bases, leaving 5 bases not matched to a gene. This CDR3 spans 14 amino acids. The CDR3 loop is CASSLLPSGNEQFF. CDR3 nucleotides: TGTGCCAGCAGCTTGCTACCTAGCGGGAATGAGCAGTTCTTC.

The chain has TRBV18 and TRBJ2-7; TRBD1 is a possible D gene (5 bases). Trimming removed 2 bases from V and 0 bases from J, with 11 bases in between. CDR1 KGHSH and CDR2 LQKENI come from the germline V gene. The CDR3 extends over 15 amino acids. CDR3 sequence: CASSPTGHSSYEQYF. DNA for the CDR3: TGTGCCAGCTCACCAACAGGCCATAGCTCCTACGAGCAGTACTTC.

This rearrangement joins TRBV4-1 to TRBJ1-1; D is undetermined. CDR1 and CDR2 (germline): MGHRA, YSYEKL. The CDR3 runs to 15 residues. The germline V and J ends were trimmed by 1 base and 4 bases, with 13 bases remaining between them. DNA of the CDR3: TGCGCCAGCAGCCAAGGAGGGAGGGAGCGCACTGAAGCTTTCTTT. Its translation: CASSQGGRERTEAFF.

The gene calls are TRBV7-2 and TRBJ2-3; D is ambiguous. This CDR3 is built from 13 residues. CDR1 and CDR2 from the germline V gene are SGHTA and FQGNSA. V was clipped by 2 bases and J by 4 bases, with 7 bases between them. The CDR3 is CASSLQAPDTQYF. As DNA, the CDR3 is TGTGCCAGCAGCTTACAGGCCCCAGATACGCAGTATTTT.

This sequence joins TRBV29-1 and TRBJ1-3, with 7 bases aligning to TRBD1. The germline V gene has CDR1 SQVTM and CDR2 ANQGSEA. Trimming removed 7 bases from V and 6 bases from J; junction bases left unmatched: 3. The CDR3 has 11 residues. CDR3: CSADRENTIYF. CDR3 DNA sequence: TGCAGCGCCGACAGGGAAAACACCATATATTTT.

The rearrangement uses TRBV6-5 and TRBJ1-5, with D perhaps matching TRBD1 (5 bases). The CDR3 contains 14 residues. The V and J ends lost 8 bases and 0 bases respectively, with 11 bases between them. In germline, CDR1 is MNHEY, CDR2 SVGAGI. Written as DNA, the CDR3 is TGTGCCAGCGGGGGGAGATATAGCAATCAGCCCCAGCATTTT. Translated: CASGGRYSNQPQHF.

The J gene is TRBJ1-1, the V gene TRBV5-5; 9 bases align to TRBD1. Looked up from germline, CDR1 is SGHKS and CDR2 is YYEKEE (reference sequence). This CDR3 is 14 amino acids long. J gave up 1 base and V 4 bases, and 2 bases lay outside the gene matches. The CDR3, as DNA: TGTGCCAGCAGCAGGGGACAGGGGAACACTGAAGCTTTCTTT. Residues: CASSRGQGNTEAFF.

This clone occurred once. The chain recombines TRBV6-5 with TRBJ2-1; D might be TRBD1 (7 bases). CDR1 is MNHEY, CDR2 SVGAGI, per germline. V lost 7 bases, J lost 15 bases, and 28 bases lay in between. The CDR3 has 15 amino acids. CDR3 loop: CASKTKGRENRGLFF. CDR3 in DNA: TGTGCCAGCAAGACCAAAGGGCGGGAAAACAGGGGTCTGTTCTTC.

Concerning this clone: Other nucleotide sequences in the sample specify the same CDR3. The V gene is TRBV10-3, the J gene TRBJ1-5; TRBD1 matches at 8 bases. The CDR3 runs 13 residues. V trimming: 2 bases; J trimming: 7 bases; junction bases outside the gene matches: 1. CDR1 ENHRY and CDR2 SYGVKD come from the germline V gene. The CDR3: CAISEGQGQPQHF. The CDR3 DNA reads TGTGCCATCAGTGAGGGACAGGGCCAGCCCCAGCATTTT.

The rearrangement joins TRBV14 to TRBJ2-5; maybe TRBD2 (6 bases). The CDR3 covers 14 residues. V was clipped by 3 bases and J by 5 bases, with 13 bases between them. Germline V gene lookup returns CDR1 SGHDN and CDR2 FVKESK. The CDR3 loop is CASSQGDWRETQYF. The CDR3 DNA reads as TGTGCCAGCAGCCAGGGGGACTGGCGGGAGACCCAGTACTTC.

This clone has only a few counts. This chain uses TRBV11-2 with TRBJ2-3, with 12 nucleotides matching TRBD1. Looked up from germline, CDR1 is SGHAT and CDR2 is FQNNGV. CDR3 length: 16 amino acids. The V segment lost 8 bases and the J segment 5 bases; nucleotides outside the gene matches: 11. CDR3 bases: TGTGCCAGCGTCCCGGGACAGGGGGCGCAGAAAGATACGCAGTATTTT. Its protein is CASVPGQGAQKDTQYF.

This clone showed up just a few times. This rearrangement joins TRBV28 to TRBJ1-1; 7 bases are shared with TRBD1. Trimming removed 5 bases from V and 4 bases from J; junction bases left unmatched: 7. The CDR3 is made up of 14 amino acids. Germline V gene sequence: CDR1 MDHEN, CDR2 SYDVKM. The DNA of the CDR3 is TGTGCCAGCAGTAATACAGGGGAGGTCACTGAAGCTTTCTTT. This codes for CASSNTGEVTEAFF.

The chain links TRBV29-1 to TRBJ2-7; D is ambiguous. Trimming removed 4 bases at V and 4 bases at J, with 11 bases between. CDR1 and CDR2 from the germline V gene are SQVTM and ANQGSEA. There are 12 residues in the CDR3. The CDR3 region is CSVATDSYEQYF. The DNA for the CDR3 is TGCAGCGTTGCAACAGATTCATACGAGCAGTACTTC.

A note on this clone: The same CDR3 also results from other DNA sequences found in this sample. The CDR3 coding sequence is TGTGCCATCAGTGAGTCAGGACAGGGGGCCGGGGAGCTGTTTTTT. As protein: CAISESGQGAGELFF. The chain has TRBV10-3 and TRBJ2-2, with 10 bases fitting TRBD1. The CDR3 totals 15 residues. Germline V gene data show CDR1 as ENHRY and CDR2 as SYGVKD. V trimming: 0 bases; J trimming: 6 bases; junction bases outside the gene matches: 1.